Below, 26 T cell receptor beta chains from the same sample are listed, as sequenced in a study of T cell responses to AZD1222 COVID-19 vaccine. The data were produced by immunoSEQ multiplex PCR, yet TCRdb's version contains in-frame clones alone and is incomplete. The table records more than 150,000 clones, around 92% of them present only once. The material sequenced was peripheral blood, taken on day 0 of AZD1222 vaccination. The source of these receptors is an adult in good health.

This clone was seen once. This chain connects TRBV3-1 (or the pseudogene TRBV3-2) to TRBJ2-7; D is unresolved. This CDR3 region has 12 residues. The germline V gene has CDR1 LGHDT and CDR2 YNNKEL (reference sequence). Trimming removed 1 base at V and 6 bases at J, with 7 bases between. CDR3 sequence (DNA): TGTGCCAGCAGCCAAGGCTTCAGCGAGCAGTACTTC. Residues: CASSQGFSEQYF.

The chain links TRBV11-3 to TRBJ1-1; TRBD1 matches at 7 bases. CDR3 length: 15 amino acids. J lost 4 bases, V lost 5 bases, and 10 bases had no gene match. Germline CDR1 and CDR2: SGHNT and YENEEA. The CDR3 is CASSDGNRGGTEAFF. The CDR3, as DNA: TGTGCCAGCAGCGATGGAAACAGGGGCGGCACTGAAGCTTTCTTT.

The CDR3 DNA sequence: TGTGCCAGCAGCTTAGGGGTCGGGGGACAGGGAGGGACTGAAGCTTTCTTT. This translates into CASSLGVGGQGGTEAFF. The J gene is TRBJ1-1, the V gene TRBV7-8, with 9 nucleotides matching TRBD1. Germline values: CDR1 SGHVS, CDR2 FQNEAQ. The CDR3 runs 17 residues. With V trimmed by 1 base and J by 5 bases, 11 bases remained unmatched.

This clone was observed a single time. This rearrangement joins TRBV9 to TRBJ2-2; no clear D. CDR3 length equals 16 residues. Germline CDR1 and CDR2: SGDLS and YYNGEE. V gave up 0 bases and J gave up 4 bases, with 13 bases separating them. CDR3 nucleotide sequence: TGTGCCAGCAGCGTAGCCGGCGGTCGAACCACCGGGGAGCTGTTTTTT. Translating gives CASSVAGGRTTGELFF. The whole variable domain, filled in from reference TRBV9 and TRBJ2-2, reads DSGVTQTPKHLITATGQRVTLRCSPRSGDLSVYWYQQSLDQGLQFLIQYYNGEERAKGNILERFSAQQFPDLHSELNLSSLELGDSALYFCASSVAGGRTTGELFFGEGSRLTVL.

The chain combines TRBV19 with TRBJ1-2; 7 bases line up with TRBD1. V shed 5 bases, J shed 4 bases, and the junction held 10 bases outside the gene matches. Germline V CDR1 and CDR2: LNHDA, SQIVND (reference sequence). This CDR3 contains 15 residues. The CDR3 protein is CASSDPRGASYGYTF. The DNA of the CDR3 is TGTGCCAGTAGTGACCCCAGGGGGGCCAGCTATGGCTACACCTTC.

V gene TRBV3-1 (or the pseudogene TRBV3-2) combines with J gene TRBJ1-2; D is possibly TRBD1 (5 bases). This CDR3 region has 15 residues. V lost 4 bases and J 6 bases, leaving 18 bases between the germline ends. CDR1 is LGHDT and CDR2 is YNNKEL in the germline V gene (reference sequence). CDR3 sequence reads: CASSLLNGGSHGYTF. The CDR3 coding sequence is TGTGCCAGCAGCCTCCTAAACGGGGGGAGTCATGGCTACACCTTC.

This chain uses TRBV19 with TRBJ1-5; D not certain. The CDR3 contains 12 residues. Germline V lookup: CDR1 LNHDA, CDR2 SQIVND (reference sequence). The V and J ends lost 6 bases and 6 bases respectively, with 9 bases between them. The CDR3 is CASSPNLQPQHF. CDR3 sequence (DNA): TGTGCCAGTAGCCCAAACCTTCAGCCCCAGCATTTT.

This chain uses TRBV5-6 with TRBJ1-1; the match to TRBD1 covers 9 bases. The CDR3 totals 15 residues. From germline, CDR1 is SGHDT and CDR2 YYEEEE. V lost 4 bases and J lost 4; bases outside the gene matches: 8. CDR3 region: CASSGRDRVRTEAFF. CDR3 sequence (DNA): TGTGCCAGCAGCGGGAGGGACAGGGTGCGCACTGAAGCTTTCTTT.

The chain carries TRBV13 and TRBJ2-7, with D perhaps given as TRBD1 or TRBD2 (5 bases each). This CDR3 comprises 13 residues. Germline assignment: CDR1 PRHDT and CDR2 FYEKMQ (reference sequence). With 0 bases removed from V and 5 bases from J, the gap between germline ends came to 8 bases. The CDR3 DNA reads as TGTGCCAGCAGCTTAGGGGGGGTGAACGAGCAGTACGTC. It is translated as CASSLGGVNEQYV.

The chain uses TRBV7-9 and TRBJ1-1; D perhaps matches TRBD1 (5 bases). CDR1 SEHNR and CDR2 FQNEAQ come from the germline V gene (reference sequence). The CDR3 extends over 11 amino acids. The V end was cut by 6 bases, the J end by 9 bases, with 11 bases between. The CDR3 protein is CASSGGLQAFF. The CDR3 bases are TGTGCCAGCAGTGGGGGACTGCAAGCTTTCTTT.

The rearrangement links TRBV2 to TRBJ2-3; TRBD1 matches at 7 bases. Per germline, CDR1 SNHLY and CDR2 FYNNEI. This CDR3 is built from 15 residues. With 2 bases clipped from V and 4 bases from J, the junction kept 6 bases outside the gene matches. The CDR3 here is CASSEYGQGADTQYF. CDR3 nucleotides: TGTGCCAGCAGTGAATATGGTCAGGGGGCAGATACGCAGTATTTT.

The rearrangement joins TRBV6-6 to TRBJ1-4, with 7 bases matching TRBD1. J was trimmed by 0 bases and V by 5 bases; bases with no gene match: 18. This CDR3 contains 20 residues. Germline CDR1 MNHNY, CDR2 SVGAGI (reference sequence). Here the CDR3 DNA reads TGTGCCAGCAGTCATAACCGGGACAGCCCTTACACTGCAACTAATGAAAAACTGTTTTTT. Protein sequence: CASSHNRDSPYTATNEKLFF.

This clone was picked up one time. The chain combines TRBV13 with TRBJ1-1, with D uncertain. Trimming cost V 7 bases and J 3 bases, with 18 bases left between them. Germline-derived CDR1 and CDR2 are PRHDT and FYEKMQ (reference sequence). This CDR3 has 15 residues. As DNA, the CDR3 is TGTGCCAGCAAGAGAGATCCCCGGGGTTACACTGAAGCTTTCTTT. Translating gives CASKRDPRGYTEAFF.

The V call is TRBV2, the J call TRBJ2-7, with D uncertain. This CDR3 contains 15 residues. Between the trimmed V and J ends, which lost 10 bases and 0 bases, there was a span of 19 bases. CDR1 SNHLY and CDR2 FYNNEI come from the germline V gene. The CDR3 bases are TGTGCCAACTTTAGACAAGGGCCCAGCTCCTACGAGCAGTACTTC. Protein sequence: CANFRQGPSSYEQYF.

This sequence joins TRBV11-3 and TRBJ2-1; D uncertain. Germline V CDR1 and CDR2: SGHNT, YENEEA. This CDR3 has 14 residues. Trimming shortened V by 5 bases and J by 3 bases, and 11 bases separated the two germline ends. DNA of the CDR3: TGTGCCAGCAGCGCCGGCAACTTCTACAATGAGCAGTTCTTC. Translation gives CASSAGNFYNEQFF.

The table lists this clone with a count of one. This sequence joins TRBV3-1 (or the pseudogene TRBV3-2) and TRBJ1-4, with 10 bases that match TRBD1. The germline CDR1 and CDR2 sequences are LGHDT and YNNKEL (reference sequence). Germline trimming cut 3 bases from V and 2 bases from J; bases unmatched to any gene: 6. This CDR3 region has 17 residues. CDR3: CASSQFETGGTNEKLFF. CDR3 DNA: TGTGCCAGCAGCCAGTTTGAGACAGGGGGCACTAATGAAAAACTGTTTTTT.

The chain links TRBV5-4 to TRBJ2-6, with a weak D call TRBD1 (5 bases). V lost 5 bases to trimming and J lost 0 bases, with 6 bases between them. Germline CDR1 is SGHNT and CDR2 is YYREEE (reference sequence). This CDR3 has 14 amino acids. CDR3 sequence (DNA): TGTGCCAGCAGGGGGCTCTCTGGGGCCAACGTCCTGACTTTC. As protein: CASRGLSGANVLTF.

This chain joins TRBV6-1 and TRBJ2-3; 13 bases agree with TRBD2. J lost 0 bases, V lost 4 bases, and 10 bases had no gene match. CDR1 is MNHNS and CDR2 is SASEGT in the germline V gene. The CDR3 consists of 19 residues. This chain's CDR3 is CASSVGTSGVFSSTDTQYF. The CDR3 DNA is TGTGCCAGCAGTGTTGGGACTAGCGGGGTGTTCTCTAGCACAGATACGCAGTATTTT.

The V call is TRBV7-2, the J call TRBJ1-5, with TRBD1 identical over 7 bases. The V segment lost 5 bases and the J segment 4 bases; nucleotides outside the gene matches: 5. Germline lookup yields CDR1 SGHTA and CDR2 FQGNSA. The CDR3 length is 14 residues. For the CDR3, the DNA is TGTGCCAGCAGCCGGACAGGTTTTAATCAGCCCCAGCATTTT. Amino acids: CASSRTGFNQPQHF. Variable domain in full (rest from reference TRBV7-2 and TRBJ1-5): GAGVSQSPSNKVTEKGKDVELRCDPISGHTALYWYRQSLGQGLEFLIYFQGNSAPDKSGLPSDRFSAERTGGSVSTLTIQRTQQEDSAVYLCASSRTGFNQPQHFGDGTRLSIL.

This chain links TRBV4-3 with TRBJ2-1, with 7 bases fitting TRBD2. J lost 5 bases, V lost 0 bases, and 4 bases had no gene match. The CDR3 contains 15 residues. Germline V lookup: CDR1 LGHNA, CDR2 YSLEER. The CDR3 reads CASSQEVGGNNEQFF. CDR3 in DNA: TGCGCCAGCAGCCAAGAAGTCGGGGGGAACAATGAGCAGTTCTTC.

The gene calls are TRBV6-5 and TRBJ1-5; TRBD1 is a possible D gene (5 bases). This CDR3 comprises 13 residues. Trimming removed 6 bases from V and 7 bases from J, with 13 bases in between. CDR1 and CDR2 from the germline V gene are MNHEY and SVGAGI. The CDR3 here is CASSQGFGQPQHF. CDR3 coding DNA: TGTGCCAGCAGCCAGGGTTTCGGCCAGCCCCAGCATTTT.

The chain uses TRBV6-6 and TRBJ2-7, with D possibly TRBD2 on 6 matching bases. The CDR3 has 15 residues. The germline V gene encodes CDR1 MNHNY and CDR2 SVGAGI (reference sequence). Deletions cut 2 bases from V and 2 bases from J, with 13 bases between. CDR3 region: CASSYEASVTYEQYF. The CDR3 nucleotides are TGTGCCAGCAGTTACGAGGCTAGCGTTACCTACGAGCAGTACTTC.

This sequence joins TRBV28 and TRBJ1-2; TRBD1 is a possible D gene (6 bases). The V gene's germline CDR1 is MDHEN and CDR2 SYDVKM. V lost 1 base to trimming and J lost 6 bases, with 15 bases between them. The CDR3 consists of 15 residues. CDR3 coding DNA: TGTGCCAGCAGTTTATCCCCCCCTCCAGGGGATGGCTACACCTTC. Translation gives CASSLSPPPGDGYTF.

CDR3 sequence (DNA): TGTGCCAGCAGCCAAATACAGGGAAATGAGCAGTTCTTC. Its protein is CASSQIQGNEQFF. The chain carries TRBV3-1 (or the pseudogene TRBV3-2) and TRBJ2-1; possible D gene TRBD1, 6 bases. This CDR3 has 13 amino acids. The V end lost 2 bases, the J end lost 7 bases, and 9 bases lay between the germline ends. From germline, CDR1 is LGHDT and CDR2 YNNKEL (reference sequence).

The V call is TRBV7-2, the J call TRBJ2-3; D gene unclear. The V end was cut by 2 bases, the J end by 1 base, with 7 bases between. The CDR3 spans 14 residues. Looked up from germline, CDR1 is SGHTA and CDR2 is FQGNSA. This CDR3 is CASSLWDRTDTQYF. The CDR3 coding sequence is TGTGCCAGCAGCTTATGGGATCGCACAGATACGCAGTATTTT.

The gene calls are TRBV30 and TRBJ1-1; no firm D call. Looked up from germline, CDR1 is GTSNPN and CDR2 is SVGIG (reference sequence). V was clipped by 5 bases and J by 6 bases, with 13 bases between them. This CDR3 spans 12 amino acids. The CDR3 coding sequence is TGTGCCTGGGGTGAGGGTAGGCCTGAAGCTTTCTTT. Protein: CAWGEGRPEAFF. Full variable domain (outside the CDR3, taken from reference TRBV30 and TRBJ1-1): SQTIHQWPATLVQPVGSPLSLECTVEGTSNPNLYWYRQAAGRGLQLLFYSVGIGQISSEVPQNLSASRPQDRQFILSSKKLLLSDSGFYLCAWGEGRPEAFFGQGTRLTVV.